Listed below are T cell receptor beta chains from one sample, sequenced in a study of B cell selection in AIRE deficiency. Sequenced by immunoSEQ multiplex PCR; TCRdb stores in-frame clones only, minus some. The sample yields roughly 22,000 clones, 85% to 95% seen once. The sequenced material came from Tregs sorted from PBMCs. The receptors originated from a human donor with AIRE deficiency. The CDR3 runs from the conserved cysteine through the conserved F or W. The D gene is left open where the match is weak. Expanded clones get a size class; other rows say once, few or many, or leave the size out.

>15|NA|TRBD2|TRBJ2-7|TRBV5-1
CASSLGLAGAYEQYF
TGCGCCAGCAGCTTGGGGTTAGCGGGGGCCTACGAGCAGTACTTC
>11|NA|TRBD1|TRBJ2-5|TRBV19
CARGQGETQYF
TGTGCCAGAGGACAGGGCGAGACCCAGTACTTC
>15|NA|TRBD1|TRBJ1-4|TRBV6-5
CASSPWGTGDEKLFF
TGTGCCAGCAGTCCCTGGGGGACAGGGGATGAAAAACTGTTTTTT
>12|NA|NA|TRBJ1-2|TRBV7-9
CASSLGDYGYTF
TGTGCCAGCAGCTTGGGGGACTATGGCTACACCTTC
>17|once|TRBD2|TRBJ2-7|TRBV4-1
CASSQVARGRFSYEQYF
TGCGCCAGCAGCCAAGTTGCGCGCGGGAGGTTCTCCTACGAGCAGTACTTC
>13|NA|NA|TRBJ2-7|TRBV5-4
CASSLRGTYEQYF
TGTGCCAGCAGCTTGAGGGGAACCTACGAGCAGTACTTC
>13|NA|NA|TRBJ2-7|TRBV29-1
CSARLGQSYEQYF
TGCAGCGCCAGACTAGGCCAATCCTACGAGCAGTACTTC
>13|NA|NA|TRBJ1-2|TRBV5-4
CASSSDWFWGYTF
TGTGCCAGCAGCTCCGACTGGTTTTGGGGCTACACCTTC
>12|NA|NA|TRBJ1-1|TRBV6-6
CASRSIGTEAFF
TGTGCCAGCAGATCCATCGGCACTGAAGCTTTCTTT
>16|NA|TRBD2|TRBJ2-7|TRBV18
CASSPYSTSVLVEQYF
TGTGCCAGCTCACCCTACTCGACTAGCGTCCTGGTCGAGCAGTACTTC
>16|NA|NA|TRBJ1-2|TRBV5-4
CASSPVGGNLNYGYTF
TGTGCCAGCTCTCCTGTAGGGGGGAACCTAAACTATGGCTACACCTTC
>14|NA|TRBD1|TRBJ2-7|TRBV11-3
CASSTTGEHYEQYF
TGTGCCAGCAGCACGACAGGGGAGCACTACGAGCAGTACTTC
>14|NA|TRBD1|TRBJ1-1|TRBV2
CASSEGQANTEAFF
TGTGCCAGCAGTGAGGGACAGGCGAACACTGAAGCTTTCTTT
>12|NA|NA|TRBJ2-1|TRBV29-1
CSEITTYNEQFF
TGCAGCGAGATCACTACTTACAATGAGCAGTTCTTC
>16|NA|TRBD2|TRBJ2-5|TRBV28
CASSSGTSGIKKTQYF
TGTGCCAGCAGTTCTGGGACTAGCGGGATAAAGAAGACCCAGTACTTC
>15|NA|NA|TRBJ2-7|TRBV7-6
CASSIPGLALYEQYF
TGTGCCAGCAGCATCCCGGGACTCGCCCTCTACGAGCAGTACTTC
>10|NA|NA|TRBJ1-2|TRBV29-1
CSVGGGVDTF
TGCAGCGTTGGAGGGGGGGTCGACACCTTC
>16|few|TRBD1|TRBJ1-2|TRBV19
CASRYAIPQGAAGYTF
TGTGCCAGTAGATATGCCATACCACAGGGGGCTGCTGGCTACACCTTC
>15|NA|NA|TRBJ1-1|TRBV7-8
CASSLVSGMNTEAFF
TGTGCCAGCAGCTTAGTCTCAGGAATGAACACTGAAGCTTTCTTT
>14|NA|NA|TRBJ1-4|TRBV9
CASSPRISNEKLFF
TGTGCCAGCAGCCCCCGGATATCTAATGAAAAACTGTTTTTT
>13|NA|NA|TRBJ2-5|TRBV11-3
CASSSASQETQYF
TGTGCCAGCAGCTCGGCTAGCCAAGAGACCCAGTACTTC
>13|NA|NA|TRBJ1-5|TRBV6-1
CASTEGLGQPQHF
TGTGCCAGCACGGAGGGACTGGGTCAGCCCCAGCATTTT
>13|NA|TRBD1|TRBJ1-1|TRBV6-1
CASSVDRDTEAFF
TGTGCCAGCAGTGTAGACAGGGATACTGAAGCTTTCTTT
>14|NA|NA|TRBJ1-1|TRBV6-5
CASTSRGGNTEAFF
TGTGCCAGCACCTCTAGGGGGGGGAACACTGAAGCTTTCTTT
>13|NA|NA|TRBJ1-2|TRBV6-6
CASYNRLDYGYTF
TGTGCCAGCTACAATAGATTGGACTATGGCTACACCTTC
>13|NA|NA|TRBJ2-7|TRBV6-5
CASSRLGFYEQYF
TGTGCCAGTTCCAGGTTAGGGTTTTACGAGCAGTACTTC
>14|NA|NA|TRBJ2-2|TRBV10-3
CAISGTENTGELFF
TGTGCCATCAGTGGGACAGAAAACACCGGGGAGCTGTTTTTT
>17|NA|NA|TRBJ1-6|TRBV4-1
CASSQESVSGYNSPLHF
TGCGCCAGCAGCCAAGAATCAGTATCAGGTTATAATTCACCCCTCCACTTT
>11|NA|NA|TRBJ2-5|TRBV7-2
CASSLLGTQYF
TGTGCCAGCAGCTTATTGGGGACCCAGTACTTC
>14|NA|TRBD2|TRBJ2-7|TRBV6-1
CASSVSGSSYEQYF
TGTGCCAGCAGTGTTAGCGGGAGCTCCTACGAGCAGTACTTC
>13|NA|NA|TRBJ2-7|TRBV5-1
CASSLDTPGEQYF
TGCGCCAGCAGCTTGGACACTCCGGGGGAGCAGTACTTC
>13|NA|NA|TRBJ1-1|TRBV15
CATSTGVNTEAFF
TGTGCCACCAGCACGGGAGTGAACACTGAAGCTTTCTTT
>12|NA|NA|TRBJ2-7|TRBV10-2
CASRAGTDEQYF
TGCGCCAGCAGGGCAGGGACCGACGAGCAGTACTTC
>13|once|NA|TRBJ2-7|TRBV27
CASSHSPSYEQYF
TGTGCCAGCAGCCACAGCCCCTCCTACGAGCAGTACTTC
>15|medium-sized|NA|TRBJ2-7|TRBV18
CASSPPLRGGYEQYF
TGTGCCAGCTCACCACCTCTCCGGGGTGGGTACGAGCAGTACTTC
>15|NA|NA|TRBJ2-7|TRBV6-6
CASSYSNLGAREQYF
TGTGCCAGCAGTTACTCGAATTTGGGGGCTAGGGAGCAGTACTTC
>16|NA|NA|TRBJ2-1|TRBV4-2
CASSQDLNPRSDEQFF
TGTGCCAGCAGCCAAGATTTAAACCCCAGGAGCGATGAGCAGTTCTTC
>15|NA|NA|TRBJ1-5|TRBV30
CACQTRGFGNQPQHF
TGTGCCTGTCAGACGCGGGGTTTCGGCAATCAGCCCCAGCATTTT
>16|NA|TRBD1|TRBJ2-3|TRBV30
CAWSVFRTGATDTQYF
TGTGCCTGGAGTGTATTCAGGACAGGGGCCACAGATACGCAGTATTTT
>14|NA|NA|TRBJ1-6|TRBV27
CASSLYRDNSPLHF
TGTGCCAGCAGTTTATACAGGGATAATTCACCCCTCCACTTT
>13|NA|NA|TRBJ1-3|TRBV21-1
CAHISGLGNTIYF
TGTGCCCACATTTCGGGGCTGGGAAACACCATATATTTT
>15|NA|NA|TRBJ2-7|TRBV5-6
CASSSIQGESYEQYF
TGTGCCAGCAGCTCGATACAGGGTGAATCCTACGAGCAGTACTTC
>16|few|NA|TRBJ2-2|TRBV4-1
CASSQDRTANTGELFF
TGCGCCAGCAGCCAAGATAGGACAGCGAACACCGGGGAGCTGTTTTTT
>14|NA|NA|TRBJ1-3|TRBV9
CASSPEGVGNTIYF
TGTGCCAGCAGCCCAGAGGGGGTCGGAAACACCATATATTTT
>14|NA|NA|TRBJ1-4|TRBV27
CASRLGVPNEKLFF
TGTGCCAGCAGACTAGGGGTCCCTAATGAAAAACTGTTTTTT
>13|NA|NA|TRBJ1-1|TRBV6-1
CASSEGLFTEAFF
TGTGCCAGCAGCGAGGGGTTGTTCACTGAAGCTTTCTTT
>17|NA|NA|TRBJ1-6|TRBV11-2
CASSTPGPKLWNSPLHF
TGTGCCAGCAGTACACCGGGACCGAAGCTTTGGAATTCACCCCTCCACTTT
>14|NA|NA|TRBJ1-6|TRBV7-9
CASSLVGAGSPLHF
TGTGCCAGCAGCTTGGTAGGGGCAGGATCACCCCTCCACTTT
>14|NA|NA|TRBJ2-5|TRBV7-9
CASSLFSGGETQYF
TGTGCCAGCAGCTTATTTTCTGGGGGCGAGACCCAGTACTTC
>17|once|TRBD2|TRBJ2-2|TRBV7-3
CASSTPGLAGVTGELFF
TGTGCCAGCAGCACGCCGGGACTAGCGGGAGTTACCGGGGAGCTGTTTTTT
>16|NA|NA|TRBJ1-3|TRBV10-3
CAISGGKGHSGNTIYF
TGTGCCATCAGCGGAGGGAAGGGCCACTCTGGAAACACCATATATTTT
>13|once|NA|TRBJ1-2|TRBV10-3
CAIGTQQGFGYTF
TGTGCCATCGGAACACAACAGGGTTTTGGCTACACCTTC
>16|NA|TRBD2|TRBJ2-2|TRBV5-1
CASSLEPSGRAGELFF
TGCGCCAGCAGCTTGGAGCCTAGCGGGAGGGCCGGGGAGCTGTTTTTT